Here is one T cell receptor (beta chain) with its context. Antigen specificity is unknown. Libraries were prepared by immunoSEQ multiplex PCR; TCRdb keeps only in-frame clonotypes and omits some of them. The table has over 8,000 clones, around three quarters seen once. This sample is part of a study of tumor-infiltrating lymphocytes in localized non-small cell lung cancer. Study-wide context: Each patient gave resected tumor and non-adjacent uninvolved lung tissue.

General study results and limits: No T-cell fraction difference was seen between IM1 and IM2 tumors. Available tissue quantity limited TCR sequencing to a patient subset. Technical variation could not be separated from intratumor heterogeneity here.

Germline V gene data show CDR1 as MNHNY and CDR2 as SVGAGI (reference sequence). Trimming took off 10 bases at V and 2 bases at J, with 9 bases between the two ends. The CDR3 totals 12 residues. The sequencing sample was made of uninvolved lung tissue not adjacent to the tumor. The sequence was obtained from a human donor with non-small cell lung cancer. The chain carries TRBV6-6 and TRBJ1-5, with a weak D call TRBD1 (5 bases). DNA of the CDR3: TGTGCCATTCGGGACGGCAATCAGCCCCAGCATTTT. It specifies CAIRDGNQPQHF.